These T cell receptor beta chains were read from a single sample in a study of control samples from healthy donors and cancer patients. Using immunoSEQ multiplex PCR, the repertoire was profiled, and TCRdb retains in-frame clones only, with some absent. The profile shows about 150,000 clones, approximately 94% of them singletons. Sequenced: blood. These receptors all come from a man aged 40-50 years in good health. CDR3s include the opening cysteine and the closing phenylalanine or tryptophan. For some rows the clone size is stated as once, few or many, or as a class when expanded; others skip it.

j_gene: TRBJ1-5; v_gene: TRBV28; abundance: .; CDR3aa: CASSKSQGNQPQHF
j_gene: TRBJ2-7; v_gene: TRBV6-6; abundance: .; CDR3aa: CASSPQGHEQYF
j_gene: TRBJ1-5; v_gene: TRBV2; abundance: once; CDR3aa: CASSVRNQPQHF
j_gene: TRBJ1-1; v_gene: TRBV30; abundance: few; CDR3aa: CALYRDRAKNTEAFF
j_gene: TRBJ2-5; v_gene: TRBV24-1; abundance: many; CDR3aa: CATSDSGTGNQETQYF
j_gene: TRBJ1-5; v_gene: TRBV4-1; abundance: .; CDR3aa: CASSQRTGDQPQHF
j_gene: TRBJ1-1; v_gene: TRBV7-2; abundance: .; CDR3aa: CASSLVRTGGSEAFF
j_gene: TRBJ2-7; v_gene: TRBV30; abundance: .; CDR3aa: CAWVSGGTLYEQYF
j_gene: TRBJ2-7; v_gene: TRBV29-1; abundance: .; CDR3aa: CSVEVLGRGTYEQYF
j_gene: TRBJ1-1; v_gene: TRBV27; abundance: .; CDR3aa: CASRRQGGLSEAFF
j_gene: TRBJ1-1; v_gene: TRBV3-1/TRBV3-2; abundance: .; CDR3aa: CASSQGGNGQAFF
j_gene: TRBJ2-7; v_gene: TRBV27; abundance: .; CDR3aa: CASSSNSVVQTSGAYEQYF
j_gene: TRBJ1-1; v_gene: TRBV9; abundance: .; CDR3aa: CASSSHGTGEAFF
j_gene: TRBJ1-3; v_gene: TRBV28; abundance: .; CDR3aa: CASSGPSHTGGNTIYF
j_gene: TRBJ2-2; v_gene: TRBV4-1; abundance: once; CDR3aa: CASSQLAGLVGELFF
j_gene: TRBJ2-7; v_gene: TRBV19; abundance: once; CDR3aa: CASSIDSGYEQYF
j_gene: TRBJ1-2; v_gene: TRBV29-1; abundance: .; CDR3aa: CSVAGINGYTF
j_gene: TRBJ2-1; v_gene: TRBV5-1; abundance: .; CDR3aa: CASSAGDRGPVF
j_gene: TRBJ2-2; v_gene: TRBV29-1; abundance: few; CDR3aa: CSVRRPNTGELFF
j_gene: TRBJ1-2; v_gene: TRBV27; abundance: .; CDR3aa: CASSYRGHYGYTF
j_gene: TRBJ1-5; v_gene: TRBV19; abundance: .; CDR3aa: CASRRGGQSNQPQHF
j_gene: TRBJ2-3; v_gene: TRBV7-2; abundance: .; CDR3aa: CASSSRGSGGLKNTQYF
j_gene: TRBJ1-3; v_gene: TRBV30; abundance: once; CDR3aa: CAWSVGVSGNTIYF
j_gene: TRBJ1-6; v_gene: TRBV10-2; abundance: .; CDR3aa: CASSVGREGSPLHF
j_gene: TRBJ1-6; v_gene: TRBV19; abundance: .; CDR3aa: CASSQDRRSPLHF
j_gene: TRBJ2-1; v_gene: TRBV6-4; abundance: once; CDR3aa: CASSDSTGGSYNEQFF
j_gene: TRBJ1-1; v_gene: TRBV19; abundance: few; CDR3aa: CASNPGGGHGTEAFF
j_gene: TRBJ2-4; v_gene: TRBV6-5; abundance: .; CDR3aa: CASSYSISGAKNIQYF
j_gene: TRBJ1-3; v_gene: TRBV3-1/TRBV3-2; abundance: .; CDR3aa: CASSGQGLGGNTIYF
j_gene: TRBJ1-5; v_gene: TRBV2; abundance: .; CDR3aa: CASKAGGVWNQPQHF
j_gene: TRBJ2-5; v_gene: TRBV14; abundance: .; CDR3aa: CASSQWGRGRETQYF